This T cell receptor beta chain was recovered during a study of human T cells and chemical hapten exposure. Turning to the study itself: Doses of diphenylcyclopropenone went to the patients' scalps weekly throughout the roughly 24-week study. Findings of the study overall: No alteration of TCRs above 1 in 1000 frequency was seen with DPC sensitization.

This clonotype appeared a few times. Its antigen is undetermined. TCRdb re-called the RACE reads through MiXCR, storing one row per CDR3 protein. Counted here are 180,000 or so distinct CDR3 sequences, 20% to 25% occurring once; the ten biggest clones make up about 7%. The time point here: patch test 1, 2 weeks after DPC sensitization. This sample's treatment: therapeutic diphenylcyclopropenone sensitization with weekly scalp DPC. The specimen comprised whole blood, sampled in connection with sensitization to the hapten diphenylcyclopropenone (DPC). The sequence was collected from a woman aged 45-60 years with alopecia areata. Some clones in this sample may be carry-over from other donors' samples.

DNA for the CDR3: TGTGCCAGCAGTTTAGTTACCCCGGATACGCAGTATTTT. It yields the protein CASSLVTPDTQYF. The chain is built from TRBV28 and TRBJ2-3; D remains unclear. CDR3 size: 13 residues. Trimming stripped 2 bases from V and 6 bases from J, with 9 bases between. Germline V gives CDR1 MDHEN, CDR2 SYDVKM.